The present T cell receptor beta chain was sequenced within a study of radiotherapy plus CTLA-4 blockade in lung cancer. On the study more broadly: Among enrolled patients, 15% to 20% responded and approximately 33% achieved disease control.

Study observations and caveats: Alongside interferon-beta, early blood T cell clone dynamics were reportedly the best predictor of response. Blood TCR clones of tumor origin expanded after radiotherapy plus ipilimumab.

Ipilimumab CTLA-4 blockade and focal radiation were given to patients with chemo-refractory metastatic non-small-cell lung cancer. Details on this clone: What it binds is not known. A read error may produce the germline difference seen at one junction end.

Clones were sequenced by immunoSEQ multiplex PCR, and TCRdb holds only the in-frame ones, with some missing. The repertoire holds 80,000 to 95,000 clones, roughly 80% seen once, with under 0.85% in the top ten. This CDR3 has 13 amino acids. The germline V gene has CDR1 SGHAT and CDR2 FQNNGV. The sample was peripheral blood, taken from a patient treated with radiotherapy plus ipilimumab. The TCR comes from a human donor with non-small cell lung cancer who had stable disease on radiotherapy plus ipilimumab. The V call is TRBV11-2, the J call TRBJ2-7, with D perhaps TRBD1 or TRBD2 (5 bases each). The CDR3 DNA sequence: TGTGCCAGCAGCTTAGGGGTTCAGGGAACAGCGGACTTC. Its protein product is CASSLGVQGTADF.